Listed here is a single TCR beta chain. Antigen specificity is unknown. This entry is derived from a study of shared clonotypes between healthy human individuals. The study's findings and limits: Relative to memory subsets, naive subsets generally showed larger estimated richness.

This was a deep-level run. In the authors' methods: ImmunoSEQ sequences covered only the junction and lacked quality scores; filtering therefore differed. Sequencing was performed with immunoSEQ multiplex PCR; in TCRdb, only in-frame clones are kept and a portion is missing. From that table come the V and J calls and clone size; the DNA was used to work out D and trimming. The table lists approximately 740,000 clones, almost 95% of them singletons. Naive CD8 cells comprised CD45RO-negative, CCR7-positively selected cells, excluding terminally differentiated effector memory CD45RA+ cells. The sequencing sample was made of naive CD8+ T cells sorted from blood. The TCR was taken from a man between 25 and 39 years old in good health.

The DNA of the CDR3 is TGTGCCAGCAGCCCGACTTCGGGACCCGTCTATGGCTACACCTTC. It specifies CASSPTSGPVYGYTF. The chain is built from TRBV7-9 and TRBJ1-2, with a weak D call TRBD1 (5 bases). Per germline, CDR1 SEHNR and CDR2 FQNEAQ (reference sequence). There are 15 residues in the CDR3. The V and J ends lost 5 bases and 4 bases respectively, with 17 bases between them.